One and the same sample provided the 29 T cell receptor beta chains below, sequenced in a study of OX40 agonist ivuxolimab in advanced cancers. The library was made by the immunoSEQ multiplex PCR assay. The table comes from immuneACCESS by way of TCRdb, which keeps in-frame sequences with V and J called. Part of the clones is missing from these tables; in studies checked, under half for an unresolved V gene and the rest for unknown reasons. The sample table records under 80,000 clones; about 90% of these occur just once. The ten largest clones represent about 1.8% of the sample. The sample consisted of CD4+ or CD8+ T cells sorted from blood, taken in a trial of the OX40 agonist ivuxolimab. These receptors all stem from an adult with an advanced solid tumor such as melanoma, head and neck, liver or kidney cancer.

The chain has TRBV19 and TRBJ2-3; D unresolved. V was trimmed by 6 bases and J by 1 base, leaving 11 bases between them. The germline V gene encodes CDR1 LNHDA and CDR2 SQIVND (reference sequence). The CDR3 runs to 14 residues. CDR3 sequence (DNA): TGTGCCAGTAGGACTCAACCCGGCACAGATACGCAGTATTTT. Translated, it gives CASRTQPGTDTQYF.

The chain links TRBV10-3 to TRBJ2-7; the match to TRBD1 covers 10 bases. The CDR3 sequence is 13 residues long. CDR1 and CDR2 (germline): ENHRY, SYGVKD. Germline trimming cut 6 bases from V and 2 bases from J; bases unmatched to any gene: 1. CDR3 DNA sequence: TGTGCCATCAGGGACAGGGGGACCTACGAGCAGTACTTC. Encoded protein: CAIRDRGTYEQYF.

This sequence joins TRBV11-3 and TRBJ2-1; 11 nucleotides match TRBD2. The J segment lost 6 bases and the V segment lost 1 base, leaving 14 bases of the junction unmatched. The CDR3 loop spans 19 amino acids. Germline CDR1 is SGHNT and CDR2 is YENEEA. CDR3 sequence: CASSLGAWFSGGDPNEQFF. The CDR3, as DNA: TGTGCCAGCAGCTTAGGGGCTTGGTTTAGCGGGGGGGACCCCAATGAGCAGTTCTTC.

This clone has a handful of counts. The genes are TRBV4-2 and TRBJ2-5; 9 positions agree with TRBD2. CDR1 and CDR2 (germline): LGHNA, YNFKEQ. V shed 0 bases and J 6 bases; nucleotides not matched to a gene: 14. This CDR3 is built from 18 residues. CDR3: CASSQEFVGAGGSQTQYF. The CDR3 coding sequence is TGTGCCAGCAGCCAAGAGTTTGTCGGAGCGGGAGGCTCGCAGACCCAGTACTTC.

The J gene is TRBJ2-5, the V gene TRBV19; D could derive from TRBD1 or TRBD2 (5 bases each). Germline values: CDR1 LNHDA, CDR2 SQIVND (reference sequence). V shed 4 bases and J shed 7 bases, with 10 bases lying between them. The CDR3 totals 12 residues. The CDR3 loop is CASSRLGGTQYF. CDR3 DNA sequence: TGTGCCAGTAGTAGGCTTGGGGGGACCCAGTACTTC.

The sample holds one count of this clone. Compared with germline, one end of the junction differs, possibly owing to a read error. The chain uses TRBV27 and TRBJ2-7, with D perhaps matching TRBD1 (6 bases). The CDR3 length is 19 residues. Germline assignment: CDR1 MNHEY and CDR2 SMNVEV (reference sequence). CDR3 nucleotides: TGTGCCGGCAGTACATCCACCTCCCCCCTGGGGGCCAAAATCTACGAGCAGTACTTC. Translated: CAGSTSTSPLGAKIYEQYF.

The CDR3, as DNA: TGTGCCAGCAGGCCCCCAAATTCACCCCTCCACTTT. Translating gives CASRPPNSPLHF. The chain joins TRBV28 to TRBJ1-6; no definite D call. Germline V gene data show CDR1 as MDHEN and CDR2 as SYDVKM. The CDR3 runs to 12 residues. V was shortened by 6 bases and J by 7 bases, with 7 bases between the two germline ends.

This chain connects TRBV5-1 to TRBJ2-1, with a tentative D call TRBD2 (5 bases). Germline V gene lookup returns CDR1 SGHRS and CDR2 YFSETQ. Trimming pared 0 bases from V and 5 bases from J, leaving 9 bases between. There are 14 residues in the CDR3. CDR3 DNA sequence: TGCGCCAGCAGCTTGGAGTTCGGGAACAATGAGCAGTTCTTC. Amino acids: CASSLEFGNNEQFF.

The CDR3 DNA is TGTGCCAGCTGTAACGGGCCGCTATCCTACGAGCAGTACTTC. Its translation: CASCNGPLSYEQYF. The chain joins TRBV2 to TRBJ2-7; D remains ambiguous. This CDR3 region has 14 residues. V lost 8 bases to trimming and J lost 1 base, with 15 bases between them. Germline lookup yields CDR1 SNHLY and CDR2 FYNNEI.

This chain uses TRBV27 with TRBJ2-1, with D tentatively TRBD1 or TRBD2 (5 bases each). There are 14 residues in the CDR3. Germline V gene data show CDR1 as MNHEY and CDR2 as SMNVEV (reference sequence). The V gene lost 4 bases and the J gene lost 8 bases, with 15 bases spanning the gap. The CDR3 region has the DNA TGTGCCAGCAGTTCCCCGGGGCTGGGGGATGAGCAGTTCTTC. Translating it yields CASSSPGLGDEQFF.

The rearrangement uses TRBV6-5 and TRBJ1-2; D might be TRBD1 (5 bases). The CDR3 loop spans 11 amino acids. Looked up from germline, CDR1 is MNHEY and CDR2 is SVGAGI. Trimming stripped 8 bases from V and 2 bases from J, with 6 bases between. CDR3 coding DNA: TGTGCCAGCGGGGGGAACTATGGCTACACCTTC. Residues: CASGGNYGYTF.

The rearrangement uses TRBV27 and TRBJ2-1; D may be TRBD2 (6 bases). The CDR3 is 16 residues long. Germline CDR1 MNHEY, CDR2 SMNVEV (reference sequence). V was shortened by 6 bases and J by 1 base, with 16 bases between the two germline ends. DNA of the CDR3: TGTGCCAGCAGGTCAAATCTTCGGGGGTCCTACAATGAGCAGTTCTTC. Its translation is CASRSNLRGSYNEQFF.

V gene TRBV7-2 combines with J gene TRBJ2-1; perhaps TRBD2 as D (5 bases). The ends were cut back, 5 bases at V and 7 bases at J, with 21 bases in the middle. This CDR3 spans 16 amino acids. The germline V gene encodes CDR1 SGHTA and CDR2 FQGNSA. The CDR3 region has the DNA TGTGCCAGCAGCCCCGAGCGGAGCCGGGGTAGGAATGAGCAGTTCTTC. It is translated as CASSPERSRGRNEQFF.

The rearrangement links TRBV10-2 to TRBJ1-1; 7 bases map to TRBD1. Germline V gives CDR1 WSHSY, CDR2 SAAADI. The V segment lost 3 bases and the J segment 7 bases; nucleotides outside the gene matches: 14. The length of the CDR3 is 16 residues. Written as DNA, the CDR3 is TGCGCCAGCAGTGACCCACGACAGGGAAGAGGGGGTGAAGCTTTCTTT. Encoded protein: CASSDPRQGRGGEAFF.

V gene TRBV7-9 combines with J gene TRBJ2-5, with 7 bases lining up with TRBD1. The CDR3 contains 13 residues. The germline V gene has CDR1 SEHNR and CDR2 FQNEAQ (reference sequence). The V gene end was trimmed by 5 bases and the J gene end by 6 bases; junction bases not matched to a gene: 6. This CDR3 is CASSGDRDKTQYF. In DNA, the CDR3 is TGTGCCAGCAGCGGAGACAGGGACAAGACCCAGTACTTC.

This clone was observed once. The chain is built from TRBV27 and TRBJ2-2; TRBD1 agrees at 9 bases. Per germline, CDR1 MNHEY and CDR2 SMNVEV (reference sequence). Trimming at V came to 6 bases and at J to 7 bases, leaving 6 bases not matched to a gene. The CDR3 loop spans 14 amino acids. This CDR3 is CASRGTGLVGELFF. The CDR3 DNA is TGTGCCAGCAGGGGGACAGGGCTGGTCGGGGAGCTGTTTTTT.

This clone was observed a handful of times. V and J are TRBV28 and TRBJ1-2; tentatively, D is TRBD1 (6 bases). This CDR3 is built from 12 residues. The V end lost 5 bases, the J end lost 8 bases, and 12 bases lay between the germline ends. Germline CDR1 is MDHEN and CDR2 is SYDVKM. CDR3: CASSVTGLGYTF. CDR3 bases: TGTGCCAGCAGTGTCACAGGGCTAGGCTACACCTTC.

The chain couples TRBV7-2 to TRBJ2-3; TRBD1 might be the D (6 bases). The CDR3 is 15 amino acids. Germline CDR1 and CDR2: SGHTA and FQGNSA. Trimming removed 2 bases at V and 2 bases at J, with 11 bases between. As DNA, the CDR3 is TGTGCCAGCAGCTTATGGCAGGGGAACACAGATACGCAGTATTTT. Translated: CASSLWQGNTDTQYF. Based on the CDR3 plus reference TRBV7-2 and TRBJ2-3, the full variable domain is GAGVSQSPSNKVTEKGKDVELRCDPISGHTALYWYRQSLGQGLEFLIYFQGNSAPDKSGLPSDRFSAERTGGSVSTLTIQRTQQEDSAVYLCASSLWQGNTDTQYFGPGTRLTVL.

V usage is TRBV11-3 and J usage is TRBJ2-5, with D possibly called TRBD1 or TRBD2 (5 bases each). This CDR3 comprises 16 residues. Germline CDR1 reads SGHNT; CDR2 reads YENEEA. Trimming took 1 base from V and 5 from J, leaving 17 bases between them. The CDR3 bases are TGTGCCAGCAGCTTAGGGGACGGAACCCCTATGGAGACCCAGTACTTC. Encoded protein: CASSLGDGTPMETQYF.

The V and J genes are TRBV6-1 and TRBJ1-1; D gene uncertain. The CDR3 has 12 amino acids. Germline V gene sequence: CDR1 MNHNS, CDR2 SASEGT. The CDR3 spells CAAQFFHTEAFF. The CDR3 DNA reads as TGTGCGGCCCAATTTTTTCACACTGAAGCTTTCTTT.

J is TRBJ2-7 and V is TRBV19; 10 bases map to TRBD1. The CDR3 extends over 13 amino acids. Looked up from germline, CDR1 is LNHDA and CDR2 is SQIVND (reference sequence). V lost 6 bases and J lost 3; bases outside the gene matches: 2. This CDR3 is CASSGTGVYEQYF. CDR3 nucleotides: TGTGCCAGTAGCGGGACAGGGGTCTACGAGCAGTACTTC.

This chain connects TRBV6-5 to TRBJ2-7; D is possibly TRBD1 or TRBD2 (5 bases each). Trimming took off 9 bases at V and 2 bases at J, with 14 bases between the two ends. This CDR3 is 13 amino acids long. CDR1 and CDR2 from the germline V gene are MNHEY and SVGAGI. CDR3 nucleotides: TGTGCCAGTACCGGGACGGAGCCCTACGAGCAGTACTTC. Translation gives CASTGTEPYEQYF.

V and J are TRBV7-2 and TRBJ2-3, with D possibly matching TRBD2 (5 bases). Germline V gives CDR1 SGHTA, CDR2 FQGNSA. The CDR3 runs to 15 residues. Trimming pared 5 bases from V and 4 bases from J, leaving 16 bases between. Here the CDR3 DNA reads TGTGCCAGCAGCCCAGGACTTAGTAGAGCAGATACGCAGTATTTT. This translates into CASSPGLSRADTQYF.

The chain combines TRBV19 with TRBJ1-2; maybe TRBD1 (6 bases). Per the germline V gene, CDR1 is LNHDA and CDR2 is SQIVND (reference sequence). The V end was cut by 4 bases, the J end by 4 bases, with 16 bases between. The length of the CDR3 is 15 residues. The CDR3 loop is CASSTLGQQAYGYTF. In DNA, the CDR3 is TGTGCCAGTAGTACCTTAGGACAGCAAGCCTATGGCTACACCTTC.

The chain's CDR3 is CAWSWRPTAGGYTF. CDR3 nucleotide sequence: TGTGCCTGGAGTTGGCGCCCCACGGCGGGTGGCTACACCTTC. V and J are TRBV30 and TRBJ1-2; D ambiguous. The CDR3 is 14 amino acids. Germline V gene data show CDR1 as GTSNPN and CDR2 as SVGIG (reference sequence). V was pared by 2 bases and J by 7 bases, with 17 bases between.

This clone was counted a single time. The rearrangement joins TRBV2 to TRBJ1-2; no clear D gene. V shed 0 bases and J shed 7 bases, with 9 bases lying between them. The germline V gene has CDR1 SNHLY and CDR2 FYNNEI. The CDR3 is 13 residues long. CDR3 sequence (DNA): TGTGCCAGCAGTGAAGCGCTTTTTTCTGGCTACACCTTC. The encoded protein is CASSEALFSGYTF.

The chain links TRBV7-2 to TRBJ1-1, with D possibly matching TRBD1 (6 bases). Trimming removed 5 bases from V and 0 bases from J, with 13 bases in between. The CDR3 is 15 amino acids. CDR1 and CDR2 (germline): SGHTA, FQGNSA. CDR3 nucleotide sequence: TGTGCCAGCAGCCTGGAGGGGGACATGAACACTGAAGCTTTCTTT. This translates into CASSLEGDMNTEAFF.

The chain links TRBV5-1 to TRBJ2-5, with D perhaps TRBD1 or TRBD2 (5 bases each). CDR3 size: 16 residues. CDR1 SGHRS and CDR2 YFSETQ come from the germline V gene. Trimming stripped 4 bases from V and 5 bases from J, with 21 bases between. CDR3 protein: CASSRTPDGTGETQYF. Here the CDR3 DNA reads TGCGCCAGCAGCCGGACCCCTGATGGGACCGGGGAGACCCAGTACTTC.

This clone has only one observation. V is TRBV27 and J is TRBJ2-5; TRBD2 matches at 14 bases. Germline CDR1 MNHEY, CDR2 SMNVEV (reference sequence). Trimming took 4 bases from V and 5 from J; bases not matched to a gene: 6. CDR3 length: 16 residues. The CDR3 region is CASSSRLAGGQETQYF. Here the CDR3 DNA reads TGTGCCAGCAGTTCCCGACTAGCGGGGGGGCAGGAGACCCAGTACTTC.